Listed below are T cell receptor beta chains from one sample, sequenced in a study of blood T cell repertoires in COVID-19. Using immunoSEQ multiplex PCR, the repertoire was profiled, and TCRdb retains in-frame clones only, with some absent. The data show approximately 210,000 clones, roughly four fifths seen once. Material for sequencing was peripheral blood. The receptors stem from a woman aged 40 to 50 with acute or convalescent COVID-19. CDR3s leave out the opening cysteine and the closing phenylalanine or tryptophan.

j_call | v_call | cdr3_aa
TRBJ2-3 | TRBV5-1 | ASTKGGGTDTQY
TRBJ2-2 | TRBV15 | ATRGAKNTGELF
TRBJ2-1 | TRBV2 | ASSSGTESLYNEQF
TRBJ1-2 | TRBV5-1 | ASQDSNYGYT
TRBJ2-2 | TRBV7-6 | ASSLGASGGTGELF
TRBJ1-1 | TRBV6-6 | ASSYSLREAF
TRBJ1-1 | TRBV3-1/TRBV3-2 | ASSQMPGQGIFAF
TRBJ1-6 | TRBV3-1/TRBV3-2 | ASSQERGTGSSPLH
TRBJ2-1 | TRBV11-3 | ASSKRDSSYNEQF
TRBJ2-7 | TRBV14 | ASSTRGGAIYEQY
TRBJ1-4 | TRBV7-2 | ASSLGGDRDEKLF
TRBJ2-1 | TRBV7-6 | ASSSNNEQF
TRBJ1-2 | TRBV10-3 | AISETEVQNYGYT
TRBJ2-1 | TRBV30 | AWSALRAGYYNEQF
TRBJ1-2 | TRBV7-2 | ASSFEGLSYGYT
TRBJ1-6 | TRBV18 | ASSPPGDRGNSPLH
TRBJ2-5 | TRBV6-2/TRBV6-3 | ASSYETGGGETQY
TRBJ2-3 | TRBV4-2 | ASSVGRTDTQY
TRBJ1-2 | TRBV5-6 | ASRDSDRDGGYT
TRBJ2-5 | TRBV6-5 | ASSPTVYETQY
TRBJ2-3 | TRBV5-1 | ASSLDWDTQY
TRBJ2-3 | TRBV7-9 | ASSLATSDGTDTQY
TRBJ1-2 | TRBV4-1 | ASSQDRDISYGYT
TRBJ2-7 | TRBV18 | ASSPPSREQY
TRBJ2-7 | TRBV5-1 | ASSLARQSYEQY
TRBJ2-2 | TRBV14 | ASSRNRANTGELF
TRBJ1-2 | TRBV15 | ATSRDGPQGPYGYT
TRBJ2-7 | TRBV6-6 | ASSYTGGFYEQY
TRBJ2-1 | TRBV10-3 | AISESPRGGPDEQF
TRBJ1-1 | TRBV5-1 | ASSFSGQGTEAF
TRBJ2-1 | TRBV6-2/TRBV6-3 | ASSYGVAGASNEQF
TRBJ2-3 | TRBV5-1 | ASSYPTSGGANVDTQY
TRBJ1-2 | TRBV5-1 | ASSLDGTGGRNT
TRBJ1-1 | TRBV9 | ASSVSGVGTEAF
TRBJ1-1 | TRBV10-3 | AIRQDRVNTEAF
TRBJ1-3 | TRBV13 | ASSLGGQGAVWGNTIY
TRBJ1-6 | TRBV18 | ASSPRTGFDSPLH
TRBJ1-4 | TRBV7-2 | ASSPDRGGNEKLF
TRBJ2-4 | TRBV7-3 | ASSPNPSGGPLTKNIQY
TRBJ2-1 | TRBV27 | ASSFGLAGMGEQF
TRBJ2-5 | TRBV2 | ASEGYGETQY
TRBJ2-5 | TRBV5-1 | ASSLDRGIRETQY
TRBJ2-6 | TRBV10-3 | AIQESGANVLT